The source of this TCR beta chain is a study of spatial heterogeneity in lung cancer. The time point: sample taken at primary tumor resection. This clonotype was recorded many times. TCRdb recomputed calls from the 5' RACE reads with MiXCR, one row per CDR3 protein. The sample holds roughly 80,000 distinct CDR3 sequences, under 8.5% seen once. This CDR3 is 12 amino acids long. CDR1 is SEHNR, CDR2 FQNEAQ, per germline (reference sequence). V was clipped by 5 bases and J by 7 bases; unmatched bases: 4. The TCR sequence derives from a male donor with early-stage non-small cell lung cancer. V gene TRBV7-9 combines with J gene TRBJ1-2; 7 nucleotides agree with TRBD1. This sample comprised PBMCs, obtained at surgery. In DNA form, the CDR3 reads TGTGCCAGCAGCCCCGGGACAGTTGGCTACACCTTC. Encoded protein: CASSPGTVGYTF.